This T cell receptor (beta chain) was sequenced during a study of blood T cell repertoires in COVID-19 (dated by TCRdb to about 2020). About the study as a whole: The collaborator samples originated in the United States, Italy and Spain and spanned the acute and convalescent phases of COVID-19. The prospective study material was composed of cDNA or gDNA derived from T cells, B-cell-depleted T cells, or PBMCs. Deeply sampled blood TCRbeta repertoires from subjects exposed to, actively infected with, or recovered from COVID-19 were included in the dataset. The repertoires were released in a freely available public database intended as a resource for research on the immune response to SARS-CoV-2. Samples came from the ongoing ImmuneRACE study (first 160 participants) plus 1,254 subjects from 6 global collaborators. Nearly every sample came with metadata listing a de-identified subject ID, COVID-19 status, age in years and sex. Where available, HLA class I and class II types were obtained from metadata supplied by the sample provider rather than from assay-based typing. Beyond this particular receptor, the publication reports: How much clinical and demographic metadata was included differed by source and by participant, and the metadata was provided uncurated.

With regard to this clone: The clone's antigen remains unknown. No much larger clonotype is one base removed from it; base qualities were not supplied.

V is trimmed back by 6 bases and J by 6 bases, and the junction contains 7 bases that no gene match accounts for. Measured from the cysteine to the phenylalanine, the CDR3 is 14 residues long. The read is trimmed to its CDR3 DNA, 42 bases read in frame from base 1. Taken from the germline V gene (reference sequence), the CDR1 and CDR2 loops are LGHDT and YNNKEL. The immunoSEQ Assay, a bias-controlled multiplex PCR, was used to amplify TCRbeta CDR3 regions from genomic DNA. Per the original workflow: Nucleated cell counts per sample were estimated from amplification of reference gene primers within the assay. To quantify the absolute abundance of each unique TCRbeta CDR3 rearrangement, sequence reads were collapsed and filtered. Productive Simpson clonality was computed per sample as the square root of Simpson's diversity index over productive rearrangements. The table comes from immuneACCESS by way of TCRdb, which keeps in-frame sequences with V and J called. Part of the clones is missing from these tables; in studies checked, under half for an unresolved V gene and the rest for unknown reasons. That table furnishes V, J and clone size, whereas the DNA furnished D and trimming. The sample includes roughly 500,000 clones, with 70% to 90% observed a single time. 8% to 9.5% of the sample lies in the top ten.

Participants in the prospective study were aged roughly 18 to 95 years, lived in 24 United States geographic areas, and enrolled through a virtual design. In the prospective study, participants were assigned to cohorts based on the clinical history participants reported in a screening survey and a study questionnaire. ImmuneRACE Cohort 3 recovered participants were defined by two consecutive negative NP/OP PCR tests, healthcare professional clearance, or symptom resolution. Each participant in the prospective study had whole blood, serum and a nasopharyngeal or oropharyngeal swab collected by mobile phlebotomists. Participants in the prospective study had the option to provide additional blood draws and questionnaires over a roughly two-month period. Before DNA extraction, prospective study blood samples were shipped either frozen or at room temperature.

The sample taken for sequencing was PBMCs or T cells enriched from blood (not recorded which). Recombination connected TRBV3-1 (or the pseudogene TRBV3-2) to TRBJ2-2; 7 middle bases align to TRBD1. The TCR comes from a woman aged 55 to 70 who had recovered from COVID-19. The DNA sequence follows: TGTGCCAGCAGTCCGACAGGGAGAGCCGGGGAGCTGTTTTTT. Its protein reads: CASSPTGRAGELFF.